The rows below give T cell receptor beta chains drawn from one sample of a study of blood T cell repertoires in COVID-19. TCRdb's table, derived via immunoSEQ multiplex PCR, lists solely in-frame clones and lacks some. This sample carries roughly 150,000 clones, approximately 78% of them seen once, and the ten largest clones take approximately 10%. Sample: peripheral blood. Every receptor here comes from a human donor in a cohort sampled during active COVID-19. Each CDR3 is given with its conserved first and last residue. D genes are given only for firm matches. The size entry is marked missing in some rows and otherwise reads once, few, many or a size class.

CDR3 DNA,CDR3 protein,clone size,D gene,V gene,J gene
TGTGCCAGCAGTTTCACAGGGGCCTACGAGCAGTACTTC,CASSFTGAYEQYF,NA,TRBD1,TRBV28,TRBJ2-7
TGTGCCAGCAGTGGAGCCTTACAGGGGAAGGTTTCCTACGAGCAGTACTTC,CASSGALQGKVSYEQYF,few,TRBD1,TRBV6-1,TRBJ2-7
TGTGCCAGCAATGAGAGGCTGTCCTACGAGCAGTACTTC,CASNERLSYEQYF,NA,NA,TRBV28,TRBJ2-7
TGTGCCTGGGAGGACAGGGCAGCTTTCTTT,CAWEDRAAFF,few,TRBD1,TRBV30,TRBJ1-1
TGTGCCACCAGTGAAGGGACACCTGGAAACACCATATATTTT,CATSEGTPGNTIYF,NA,NA,TRBV15,TRBJ1-3
TGCAGCGTTGAAAAGAGCCCCGGGGACACTGAAGCTTTCTTT,CSVEKSPGDTEAFF,NA,NA,TRBV29-1,TRBJ1-1
TGCAGTGCTAGTGACCCCAGACAGGGGGCCTACGAGCAGTACTTC,CSASDPRQGAYEQYF,NA,TRBD1,TRBV20-1,TRBJ2-7
TGTGCCAGCAGCTTTGCGGGGTCAAACGAGCAGTACTTC,CASSFAGSNEQYF,NA,NA,TRBV7-2,TRBJ2-7
TGCGCCAGCAGCCAAGATCTAACGGGGGGAGTATACAATGAGCAGTTCTTC,CASSQDLTGGVYNEQFF,once,TRBD2,TRBV4-3,TRBJ2-1
TGTGCCAGCAGTTACGGGGACAGGGGCTATGGCTACACCTTC,CASSYGDRGYGYTF,NA,TRBD1,TRBV6-5,TRBJ1-2
TGTGCCAGCAGCATCAAGGTCGGGACAGTTGAAAAACTGTTTTTT,CASSIKVGTVEKLFF,NA,TRBD1,TRBV7-2,TRBJ1-4
TGTGCCAGTAGTATCCCGGACAGGGGTTACTATGGCTACACCTTC,CASSIPDRGYYGYTF,NA,TRBD1,TRBV19,TRBJ1-2
TGTGCCAGCAGCGACGGATACGAGCAGTACTTC,CASSDGYEQYF,NA,NA,TRBV18,TRBJ2-7
TGTGCCAGCAGACAGGGAAGGACCGGGGAGCTGTTTTTT,CASRQGRTGELFF,NA,NA,TRBV6-5,TRBJ2-2
TGTGCCTGGAGTCTCGACACGAACACTGAAGCTTTCTTT,CAWSLDTNTEAFF,NA,NA,TRBV30,TRBJ1-1
TGCGCCGGCGGCCCGGGGGGGACAGGGTCCTACGAGCAGTACTTC,CAGGPGGTGSYEQYF,once,NA,TRBV23-1,TRBJ2-7
TGTGCCAGCTCAAGAGGCGGGGGGGGGATGAACACTGAAGCTTTCTTT,CASSRGGGGMNTEAFF,once,NA,TRBV7-2,TRBJ1-1
TGTGCCAGCAGCTTAGACTGGAACACTGAAGCTTTCTTT,CASSLDWNTEAFF,NA,NA,TRBV11-3,TRBJ1-1
TGTGCCAGCAGTTTATTTTACAGGGCGCAAGAGACCCAGTACTTC,CASSLFYRAQETQYF,NA,NA,TRBV27,TRBJ2-5
TGTGCCAGCAGCTTGGGTCAGGGCCTCTATGGCTACACCTTC,CASSLGQGLYGYTF,once,NA,TRBV5-8,TRBJ1-2
TGTGCCAGCAGCCAGCGGGAGTTGATCGACGAGCAGTACTTC,CASSQRELIDEQYF,NA,TRBD2,TRBV7-9,TRBJ2-7
TGCGCCAGCAGCTTGGACAGGGCGGATACGCAGTATTTT,CASSLDRADTQYF,NA,NA,TRBV5-1,TRBJ2-3
TGTGCCAGCAGGTTAAGATCGGCTAGCGGCACAGATACGCAGTATTTT,CASRLRSASGTDTQYF,NA,NA,TRBV3-1/TRBV3-2,TRBJ2-3
TGTGCCAGCAGCCCCGACAGGGCCGGTGGCTACACCTTC,CASSPDRAGGYTF,NA,TRBD1,TRBV7-3,TRBJ1-2
TGTGCCAGCAGTTACGGGGTAGCGGGGCCCTACAATGAGCAGTTCTTC,CASSYGVAGPYNEQFF,once,TRBD2,TRBV6-5,TRBJ2-1
TGTGCCAGCAGCTTGTCCAGTCTAGTCGACCCCGAAACGGGCGGGGAGCTGTTTTTT,CASSLSSLVDPETGGELFF,NA,NA,TRBV5-5,TRBJ2-2